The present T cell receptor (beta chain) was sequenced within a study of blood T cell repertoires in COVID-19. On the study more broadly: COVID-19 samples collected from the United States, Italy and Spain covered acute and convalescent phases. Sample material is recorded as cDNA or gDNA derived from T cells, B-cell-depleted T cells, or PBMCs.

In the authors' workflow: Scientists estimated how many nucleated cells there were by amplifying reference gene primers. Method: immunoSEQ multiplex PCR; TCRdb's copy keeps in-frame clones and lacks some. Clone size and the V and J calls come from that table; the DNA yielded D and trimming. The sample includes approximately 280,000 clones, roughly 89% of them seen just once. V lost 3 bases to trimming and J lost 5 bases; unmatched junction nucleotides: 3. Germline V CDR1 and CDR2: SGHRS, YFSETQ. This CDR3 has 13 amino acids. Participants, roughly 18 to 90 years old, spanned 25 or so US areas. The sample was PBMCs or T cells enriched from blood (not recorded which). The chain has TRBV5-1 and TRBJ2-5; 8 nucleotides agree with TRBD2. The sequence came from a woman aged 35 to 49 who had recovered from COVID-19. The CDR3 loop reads CASSYGGEETQYF. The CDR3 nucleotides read TGCGCCAGCAGCTACGGGGGGGAGGAGACCCAGTACTTC. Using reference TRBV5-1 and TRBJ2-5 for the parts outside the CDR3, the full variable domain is KAGVTQTPRYLIKTRGQQVTLSCSPISGHRSVSWYQQTPGQGLQFLFEYFSETQRNKGNFPGRFSGRQFSNSRSEMNVSTLELGDSALYLCASSYGGEETQYFGPGTRLLVL.